A single sample is the source of the 10 T cell receptor beta chains below, sequenced in a study of CD8+ T cells in alopecia areata. The treatment here: oral pan-JAK inhibitor, 5-10 mg twice daily. cDNA serving as the sequencing template came from extracted, reverse transcribed RNA. Clones were sequenced by immunoSEQ multiplex PCR, and TCRdb holds only the in-frame ones, with some missing. Here the sample spans about 60,000 clones, 35% to 55% being singletons. The sample in question was CD8+ T cells sorted from blood, obtained at roughly week 38, from a patient treated with tofacitinib. The receptors here all came from a human donor with alopecia areata.

V gene TRBV7-9 combines with J gene TRBJ2-2; 14 bases fit TRBD2. J was trimmed by 4 bases and V by 5 bases; bases with no gene match: 9. The germline V gene encodes CDR1 SEHNR and CDR2 FQNEAQ (reference sequence). This CDR3 contains 18 residues. CDR3 DNA: TGTGCCAGCAGCAGAGGGACTAGCGGGAGTGGGAGCACCGGGGAGCTGTTTTTT. Translating it yields CASSRGTSGSGSTGELFF.

The chain is built from TRBV30 and TRBJ2-3; D is perhaps TRBD1 (6 bases). The CDR3 has 13 amino acids. The V gene lost 0 bases and the J gene lost 6 bases, with 10 bases spanning the gap. Germline V gene lookup returns CDR1 GTSNPN and CDR2 SVGIG (reference sequence). This CDR3 reads CAWSVGGRDTQYF. In nucleotides, the CDR3 is TGTGCCTGGAGTGTAGGGGGACGGGATACGCAGTATTTT.

CDR3: CASSEGPSYEQYF. In DNA form, the CDR3 reads TGTGCCAGCAGTGAGGGGCCTTCCTACGAGCAGTACTTC. The chain carries TRBV13 and TRBJ2-7, with D perhaps being TRBD1 or TRBD2 (5 bases each). CDR3 size: 13 residues. The ends were cut back, 6 bases at V and 1 base at J, with 10 bases in the middle. Germline CDR1 is PRHDT and CDR2 is FYEKMQ (reference sequence).

In this sample, this clone turned up a few times. The chain combines TRBV2 with TRBJ1-5; no clear D. Trimming took off 6 bases at V and 3 bases at J, with 6 bases between the two ends. CDR3 length equals 12 residues. The germline V gene encodes CDR1 SNHLY and CDR2 FYNNEI. The CDR3 reads CASRMINQPQHF. For the CDR3, the DNA is TGTGCCAGCAGGATGATCAATCAGCCCCAGCATTTT.

The genes are TRBV5-1 and TRBJ2-1, with 8 nucleotides matching TRBD1. The CDR3 is 12 amino acids. Germline V gene sequence: CDR1 SGHRS, CDR2 YFSETQ. V was pared by 5 bases and J by 6 bases, with 1 base of the junction left unmatched. CDR3 bases: TGCGCCAGCAGACAGGGGGGCAATGAGCAGTTCTTC. The encoded protein is CASRQGGNEQFF.

V and J are TRBV2 and TRBJ2-5, with D maybe TRBD2 (5 bases). The end of the DNA fits TRBJ2-7 better, so the J call may be wrong. CDR3 length equals 11 residues. Germline lookup yields CDR1 SNHLY and CDR2 FYNNEI. In nucleotides, the CDR3 is TGTGCCGAAGAGCGGATCTACGAGCAGTACTTC. It is translated as CAEERIYEQYF.

V is TRBV4-1 and J is TRBJ2-2; 9 bases agree with TRBD1. Germline V gene data show CDR1 as MGHRA and CDR2 as YSYEKL. V trimming: 4 bases; J trimming: 4 bases; junction bases outside the gene matches: 10. CDR3 length: 17 amino acids. The CDR3: CASSPKGTGSGTGELFF. The CDR3 nucleotides are TGCGCCAGCAGCCCAAAAGGGACAGGGAGTGGCACCGGGGAGCTGTTTTTT.

The V call is TRBV7-9, the J call TRBJ2-5; D may match TRBD1 or TRBD2 (5 bases each). Germline V lookup: CDR1 SEHNR, CDR2 FQNEAQ (reference sequence). The CDR3 totals 15 residues. V lost 2 bases and J lost 0, with 10 bases in between. The CDR3 region is CASSLTSGHQETQYF. CDR3 in DNA: TGTGCCAGCAGCTTAACGTCGGGACACCAAGAGACCCAGTACTTC.

This rearrangement joins TRBV4-2 to TRBJ2-2, with 11 bases identical to TRBD2. Germline V gene sequence: CDR1 LGHNA, CDR2 YNFKEQ. The CDR3 contains 22 residues. V lost 1 base and J lost 0; bases outside the gene matches: 16. The DNA of the CDR3 is TGTGCCAGCAGCCAAGCGGTGACTCTGGGACTAGCGGTTCTCCCGAACACCGGGGAGCTGTTTTTT. Amino acid sequence: CASSQAVTLGLAVLPNTGELFF.

The chain recombines TRBV13 with TRBJ2-1; D may match TRBD1 or TRBD2 (6 bases each). Germline values: CDR1 PRHDT, CDR2 FYEKMQ (reference sequence). The CDR3 contains 18 residues. V lost 0 bases, J lost 0 bases, and 15 bases lay in between. CDR3 coding DNA: TGTGCCAGCAGCTTAGGCCTCGAGGGGGGTAGCTCCTACAATGAGCAGTTCTTC. It translates to CASSLGLEGGSSYNEQFF.